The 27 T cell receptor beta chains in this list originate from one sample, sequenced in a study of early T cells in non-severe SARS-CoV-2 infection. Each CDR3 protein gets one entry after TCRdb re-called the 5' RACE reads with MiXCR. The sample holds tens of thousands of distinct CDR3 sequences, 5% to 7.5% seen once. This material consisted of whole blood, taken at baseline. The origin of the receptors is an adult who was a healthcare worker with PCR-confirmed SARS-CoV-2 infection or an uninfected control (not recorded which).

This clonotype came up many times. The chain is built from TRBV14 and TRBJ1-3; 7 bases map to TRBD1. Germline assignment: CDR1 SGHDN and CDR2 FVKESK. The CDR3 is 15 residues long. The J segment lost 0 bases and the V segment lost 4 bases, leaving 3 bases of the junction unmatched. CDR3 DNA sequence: TGTGCCAGCAGCCGATGGGACAGCTCTGGAAACACCATATATTTT. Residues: CASSRWDSSGNTIYF.

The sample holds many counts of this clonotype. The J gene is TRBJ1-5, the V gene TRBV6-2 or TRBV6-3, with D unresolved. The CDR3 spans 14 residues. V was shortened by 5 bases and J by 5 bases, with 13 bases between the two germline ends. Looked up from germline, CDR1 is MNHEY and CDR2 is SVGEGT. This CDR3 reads CASSDISTDQPQHF. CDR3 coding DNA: TGTGCCAGCAGTGACATCAGCACCGATCAGCCCCAGCATTTT.

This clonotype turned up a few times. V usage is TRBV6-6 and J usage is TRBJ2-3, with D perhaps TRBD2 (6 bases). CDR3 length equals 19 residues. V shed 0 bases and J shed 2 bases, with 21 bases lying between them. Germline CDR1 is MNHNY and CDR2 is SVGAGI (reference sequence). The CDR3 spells CASSYSNLIITSFTDTQYF. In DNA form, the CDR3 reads TGTGCCAGCAGTTACTCGAATTTAATTATCACTAGCTTCACAGATACGCAGTATTTT.

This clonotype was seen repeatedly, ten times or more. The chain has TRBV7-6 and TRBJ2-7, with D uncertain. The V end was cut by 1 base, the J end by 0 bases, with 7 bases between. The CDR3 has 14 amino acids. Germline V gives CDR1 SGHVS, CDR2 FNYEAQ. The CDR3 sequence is CASSLEGFSYEQYF. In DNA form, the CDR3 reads TGTGCCAGCAGCTTAGAGGGTTTCTCCTACGAGCAGTACTTC.

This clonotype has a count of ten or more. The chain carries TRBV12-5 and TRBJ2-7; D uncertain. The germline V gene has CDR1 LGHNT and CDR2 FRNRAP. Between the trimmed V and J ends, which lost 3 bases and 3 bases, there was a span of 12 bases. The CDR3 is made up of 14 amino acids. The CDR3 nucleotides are TGTGCTAGTGGTTTAAATCGGTTAAACTACGAGCAGTACTTC. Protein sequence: CASGLNRLNYEQYF.

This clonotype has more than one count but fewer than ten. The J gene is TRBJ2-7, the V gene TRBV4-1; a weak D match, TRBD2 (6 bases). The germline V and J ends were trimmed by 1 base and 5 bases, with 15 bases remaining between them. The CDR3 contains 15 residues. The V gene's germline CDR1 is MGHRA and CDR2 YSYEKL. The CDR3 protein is CASSQVGGLIDEQYF. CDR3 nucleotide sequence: TGCGCCAGCAGCCAAGTCGGGGGTCTAATCGACGAGCAGTACTTC.

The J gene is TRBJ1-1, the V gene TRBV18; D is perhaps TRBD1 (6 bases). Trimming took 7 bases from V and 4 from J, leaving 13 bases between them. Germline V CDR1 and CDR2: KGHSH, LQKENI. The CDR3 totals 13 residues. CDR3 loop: CASLQGRGTEAFF. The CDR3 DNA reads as TGTGCCAGCTTGCAGGGGAGGGGCACTGAAGCTTTCTTT.

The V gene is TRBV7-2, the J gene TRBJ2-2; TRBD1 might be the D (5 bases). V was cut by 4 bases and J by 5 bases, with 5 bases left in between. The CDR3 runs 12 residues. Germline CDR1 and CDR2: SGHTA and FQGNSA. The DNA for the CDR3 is TGTGCCAGCAGCTCAGGGACCGGGGAGCTGTTTTTT. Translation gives CASSSGTGELFF.

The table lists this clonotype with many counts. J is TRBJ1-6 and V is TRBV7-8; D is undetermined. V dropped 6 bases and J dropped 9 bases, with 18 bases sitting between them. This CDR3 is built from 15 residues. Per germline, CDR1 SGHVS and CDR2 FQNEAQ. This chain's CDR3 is CASSQRAGRTSPLHF. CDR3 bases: TGTGCCAGCAGTCAAAGGGCGGGGAGGACTTCACCCCTCCACTTT.

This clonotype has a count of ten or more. CDR3 bases: TGTGCCAGCAGTTACCGTGTCTCCGGTTCCTATGGCTACACCTTC. Residues: CASSYRVSGSYGYTF. The rearrangement uses TRBV6-2 or TRBV6-3 and TRBJ1-2, with D unresolved. The CDR3 is made up of 15 amino acids. CDR1 is MNHEY, CDR2 SVGEGT, per germline. The germline V and J ends were trimmed by 2 bases and 4 bases, with 14 bases remaining between them.

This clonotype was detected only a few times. Here the CDR3 reads CSARGLAGVPSYEQYF. CDR3 nucleotide sequence: TGCAGTGCTAGAGGTCTAGCGGGGGTCCCCTCCTACGAGCAGTACTTC. The rearrangement links TRBV20-1 to TRBJ2-7; 10 nucleotides line up with TRBD2. The V gene's germline CDR1 is DFQATT and CDR2 SNEGSKA (reference sequence). Trimming at V came to 1 base and at J to 0 bases, leaving 6 bases not matched to a gene. The CDR3 has 16 amino acids.

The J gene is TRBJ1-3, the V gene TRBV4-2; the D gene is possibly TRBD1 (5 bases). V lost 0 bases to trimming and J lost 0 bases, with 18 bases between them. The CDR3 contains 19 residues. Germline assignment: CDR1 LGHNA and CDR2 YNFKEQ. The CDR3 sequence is CASSQEVGAGTPSGNTIYF. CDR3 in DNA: TGTGCCAGCAGCCAAGAAGTCGGGGCAGGGACCCCCTCTGGAAACACCATATATTTT.

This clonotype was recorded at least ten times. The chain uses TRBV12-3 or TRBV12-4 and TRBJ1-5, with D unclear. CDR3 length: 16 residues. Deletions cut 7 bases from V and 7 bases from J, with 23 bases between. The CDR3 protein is CASTLELSRADQPQHF. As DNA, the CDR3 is TGTGCCAGCACCCTTGAACTGAGTAGGGCTGACCAGCCCCAGCATTTT.

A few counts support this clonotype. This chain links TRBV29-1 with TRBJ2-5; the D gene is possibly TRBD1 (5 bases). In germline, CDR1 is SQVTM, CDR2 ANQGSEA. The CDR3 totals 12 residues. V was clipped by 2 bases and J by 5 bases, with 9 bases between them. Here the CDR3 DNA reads TGCAGCGTTGAACCAGGGCATGAGACCCAGTACTTC. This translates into CSVEPGHETQYF.

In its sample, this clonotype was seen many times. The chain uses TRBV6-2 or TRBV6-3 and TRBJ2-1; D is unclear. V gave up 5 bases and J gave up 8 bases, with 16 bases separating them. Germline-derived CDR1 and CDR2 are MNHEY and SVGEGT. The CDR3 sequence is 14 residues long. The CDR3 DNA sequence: TGTGCCAGCAGTGGTAGAGAGGCGTGGCATGAGCAGTTCTTC. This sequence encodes CASSGREAWHEQFF.

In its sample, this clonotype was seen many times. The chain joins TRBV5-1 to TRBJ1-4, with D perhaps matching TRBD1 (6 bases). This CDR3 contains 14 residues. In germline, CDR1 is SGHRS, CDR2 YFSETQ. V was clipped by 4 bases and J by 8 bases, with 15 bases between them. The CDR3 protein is CASSPQGVGEKLFF. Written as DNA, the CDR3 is TGCGCCAGCAGCCCACAGGGAGTGGGCGAAAAACTGTTTTTT. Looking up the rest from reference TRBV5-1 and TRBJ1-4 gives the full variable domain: KAGVTQTPRYLIKTRGQQVTLSCSPISGHRSVSWYQQTPGQGLQFLFEYFSETQRNKGNFPGRFSGRQFSNSRSEMNVSTLELGDSALYLCASSPQGVGEKLFFGSGTQLSVL.

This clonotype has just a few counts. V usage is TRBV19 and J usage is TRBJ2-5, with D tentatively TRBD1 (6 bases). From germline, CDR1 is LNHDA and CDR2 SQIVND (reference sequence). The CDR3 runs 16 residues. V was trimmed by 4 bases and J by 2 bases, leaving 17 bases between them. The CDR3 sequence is CASSTYRGGAQETQYF. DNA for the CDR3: TGTGCCAGTAGTACCTATCGAGGGGGAGCTCAAGAGACCCAGTACTTC.

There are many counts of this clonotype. In nucleotides, the CDR3 is TGTGCCAGCAGTTTGCCTCCGGGACAGGGCACAGATACGCAGTATTTT. Translated, it gives CASSLPPGQGTDTQYF. The chain has TRBV28 and TRBJ2-3; TRBD1 matches 8 bases. The CDR3 covers 16 residues. Per the germline V gene, CDR1 is MDHEN and CDR2 is SYDVKM. The V gene end was trimmed by 3 bases and the J gene end by 1 base; junction bases not matched to a gene: 6.

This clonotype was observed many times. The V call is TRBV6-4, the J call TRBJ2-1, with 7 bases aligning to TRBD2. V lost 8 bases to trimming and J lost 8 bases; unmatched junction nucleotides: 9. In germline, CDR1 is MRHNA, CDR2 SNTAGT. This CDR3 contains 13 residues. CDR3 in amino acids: CASALGLDHEQFF. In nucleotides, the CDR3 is TGTGCCAGCGCCCTCGGACTAGACCATGAGCAGTTCTTC.

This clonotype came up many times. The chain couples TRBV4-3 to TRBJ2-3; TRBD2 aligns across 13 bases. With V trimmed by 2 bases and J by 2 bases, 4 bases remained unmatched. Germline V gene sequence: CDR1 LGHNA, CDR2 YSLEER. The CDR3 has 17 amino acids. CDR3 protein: CASSQTSGGDYTDTQYF. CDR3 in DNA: TGCGCCAGCAGCCAAACTAGCGGGGGGGACTACACAGATACGCAGTATTTT.

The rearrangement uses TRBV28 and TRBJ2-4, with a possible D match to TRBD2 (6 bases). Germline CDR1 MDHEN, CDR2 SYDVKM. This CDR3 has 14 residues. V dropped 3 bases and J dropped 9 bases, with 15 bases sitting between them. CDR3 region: CASSLVQQEGIQYF. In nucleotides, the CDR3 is TGTGCCAGCAGTTTGGTGCAGCAGGAGGGCATTCAGTACTTC.

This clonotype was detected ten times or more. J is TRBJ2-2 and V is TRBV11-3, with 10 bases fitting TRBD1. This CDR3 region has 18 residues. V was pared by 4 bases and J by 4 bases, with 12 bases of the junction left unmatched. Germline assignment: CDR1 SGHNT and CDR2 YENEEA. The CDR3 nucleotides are TGTGCCAGCAGCTCAGCCTTCGGGACAGGGGAAGGCACCGGGGAGCTGTTTTTT. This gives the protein CASSSAFGTGEGTGELFF. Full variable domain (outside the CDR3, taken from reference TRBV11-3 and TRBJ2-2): EAGVVQSPRYKIIEKKQPVAFWCNPISGHNTLYWYLQNLGQGPELLIRYENEEAVDDSQLPKDRFSAERLKGVDSTLKIQPAELGDSAVYLCASSSAFGTGEGTGELFFGEGSRLTVL.

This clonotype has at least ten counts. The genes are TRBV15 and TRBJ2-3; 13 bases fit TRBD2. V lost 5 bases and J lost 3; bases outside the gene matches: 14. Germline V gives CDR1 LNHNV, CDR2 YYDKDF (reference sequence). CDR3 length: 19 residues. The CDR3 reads CATSPRLAGGSGLTDTQYF. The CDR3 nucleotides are TGTGCCACCAGCCCTCGACTAGCGGGGGGCTCGGGCTTAACAGATACGCAGTATTTT.

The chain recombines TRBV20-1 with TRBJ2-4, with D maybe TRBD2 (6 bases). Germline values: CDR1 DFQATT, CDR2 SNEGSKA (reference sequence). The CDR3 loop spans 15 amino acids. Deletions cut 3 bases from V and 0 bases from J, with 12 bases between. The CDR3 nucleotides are TGCAGTGCTAGCCGGGACTTACTAGCCAAAAACATTCAGTACTTC. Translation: CSASRDLLAKNIQYF.

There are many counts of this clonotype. CDR3 residues: CASSQEGDSGGTDTQYF. For the CDR3, the DNA is TGTGCCAGCAGCCAAGAGGGTGACAGCGGGGGCACAGATACGCAGTATTTT. The chain couples TRBV4-2 to TRBJ2-3; 7 bases agree with TRBD2. Per germline, CDR1 LGHNA and CDR2 YNFKEQ. CDR3 length equals 17 residues. With V trimmed by 0 bases and J by 1 base, 7 bases remained unmatched.

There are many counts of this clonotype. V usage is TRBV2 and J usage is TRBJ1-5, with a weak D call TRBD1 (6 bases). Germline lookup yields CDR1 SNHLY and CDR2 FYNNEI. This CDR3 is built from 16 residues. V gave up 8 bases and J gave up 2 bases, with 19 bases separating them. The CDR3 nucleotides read TGTGCCAGCCAGAAAACAGGGATGATGGGCAATCAGCCCCAGCATTTT. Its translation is CASQKTGMMGNQPQHF.

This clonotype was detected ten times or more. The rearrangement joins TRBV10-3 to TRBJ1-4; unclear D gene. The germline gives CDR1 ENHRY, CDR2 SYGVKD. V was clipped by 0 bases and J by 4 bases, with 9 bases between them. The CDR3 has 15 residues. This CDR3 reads CAISESPGDNEKLFF. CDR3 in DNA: TGTGCCATCAGTGAGTCGCCCGGAGATAATGAAAAACTGTTTTTT.